This T cell receptor beta chain is from a study of T cells after yellow fever vaccination. Study-wide background: Fractions with few cells were prepared using SMART-Seq v4 Ultra Low Input. Points from the study as a whole: Post-booster samples contained most primary-vaccination clones (more than 95% CD4, 88% CD8). Weaker in magnitude, the secondary response showed a faster peak on day 5 versus 15. Clonotype sharing between CD4 and CD8 compartments was small.

TCRdb passed the 5' RACE reads through MiXCR, listing each CDR3 protein once. The data show some 600,000 distinct CDR3 sequences, about 15% seen once. Only a few counts were recorded for this clonotype. Its target is unknown. V was clipped by 7 bases and J by 0 bases, with 19 bases between them. Germline loops: CDR1 LNHDA, CDR2 SQIVND (reference sequence). The CDR3 is 17 amino acids. The sequencing used PBMCs, collected 5 to 6 days after the first yellow fever vaccination. V gene TRBV19 combines with J gene TRBJ1-5, with D perhaps TRBD1 (5 bases). This clonotype was sampled from a man aged 18 to 29 who received the YFV17D yellow fever vaccine. Written as DNA, the CDR3 is TGTGCCAGTACCCCGGTCGGAGGGGACTATAGCAATCAGCCCCAGCATTTT. It is translated as CASTPVGGDYSNQPQHF.